This entry lists 30 T cell receptor beta chains sequenced from one sample in a study of CD8 T cells in ankylosing spondylitis. Study-level findings and limits: What appeared characteristic of ankylosing spondylitis blood was a TCR beta motif of 7 or 8 highly homologous variants.

These receptors have no identified antigens. One entry per CDR3 protein results from TCRdb running MiXCR on the 5' RACE reads. The sample has 100,000 to 150,000 distinct CDR3 sequences, about 15% seen once. Specimen: blood, either unsorted or a sorted T cell fraction (not recorded which). The receptors stem from a male donor with ankylosing spondylitis.

This chain joins TRBV6-1 and TRBJ2-7; TRBD1 matches 9 bases. V shed 3 bases and J 3 bases; nucleotides not matched to a gene: 6. Germline V CDR1 and CDR2: MNHNS, SASEGT. This CDR3 has 15 amino acids. The CDR3 sequence is CASSEFRDRDYEQYF. The CDR3 DNA sequence: TGTGCCAGCAGTGAGTTCCGGGACAGGGACTACGAGCAGTACTTC.

This clonotype was seen repeatedly, ten times or more. The chain links TRBV5-1 to TRBJ2-1; 7 bases are shared with TRBD2. The V gene end was trimmed by 0 bases and the J gene end by 0 bases; junction bases not matched to a gene: 0. CDR3 size: 15 residues. Germline V gene sequence: CDR1 SGHRS, CDR2 YFSETQ. The CDR3 DNA follows: TGCGCCAGCAGCTTGGGGGACTACTCCTACAATGAGCAGTTCTTC. This sequence encodes CASSLGDYSYNEQFF. Full variable domain (remainder filled in from reference TRBV5-1 and TRBJ2-1): KAGVTQTPRYLIKTRGQQVTLSCSPISGHRSVSWYQQTPGQGLQFLFEYFSETQRNKGNFPGRFSGRQFSNSRSEMNVSTLELGDSALYLCASSLGDYSYNEQFFGPGTRLTVL.

This clonotype was detected only a few times. This chain connects TRBV4-3 to TRBJ2-1; 9 positions match TRBD1. Germline V gene sequence: CDR1 LGHNA, CDR2 YSLEER. This CDR3 region has 17 residues. The V segment lost 0 bases and the J segment 2 bases; nucleotides outside the gene matches: 5. The CDR3 loop is CASSQDLGTGTYNEQFF. CDR3 coding DNA: TGCGCCAGCAGCCAAGATTTAGGGACAGGGACCTACAATGAGCAGTTCTTC.

V gene TRBV25-1 combines with J gene TRBJ1-5; tentative D call: TRBD1 (5 bases). V was cut by 3 bases and J by 6 bases, with 9 bases left in between. This CDR3 has 13 amino acids. Germline loops: CDR1 MGHDK, CDR2 SYGVNS. Here the CDR3 reads CASSELGVQPQHF. In DNA form, the CDR3 reads TGTGCCAGCAGTGAGTTGGGGGTTCAGCCCCAGCATTTT.

This clonotype appeared a few times. The CDR3 DNA reads TGTGCCAGCAGCGTCGAGCCTTCCTCCTACAATGAGCAGTTCTTC. It codes for CASSVEPSSYNEQFF. V and J are TRBV9 and TRBJ2-1, with D uncertain. Germline CDR1 and CDR2: SGDLS and YYNGEE. Trimming pared 2 bases from V and 0 bases from J, leaving 9 bases between. The CDR3 covers 15 residues. The whole variable domain, remainder taken from reference TRBV9 and TRBJ2-1, is DSGVTQTPKHLITATGQRVTLRCSPRSGDLSVYWYQQSLDQGLQFLIQYYNGEERAKGNILERFSAQQFPDLHSELNLSSLELGDSALYFCASSVEPSSYNEQFFGPGTRLTVL.

This clonotype was picked up many times. V gene TRBV4-1 combines with J gene TRBJ1-6; D perhaps matches TRBD1 (5 bases). Germline V gives CDR1 MGHRA, CDR2 YSYEKL. The CDR3 is 18 residues long. V lost 0 bases to trimming and J lost 10 bases, with 22 bases between them. The CDR3 here is CASSQDLEGPPLDSPLHF. CDR3 bases: TGCGCCAGCAGCCAAGATCTGGAGGGGCCCCCTCTCGACTCACCCCTCCACTTT.

This clonotype occurred a few times. The rearrangement links TRBV6-5 to TRBJ2-2; 8 bases match TRBD1. The CDR3 loop spans 15 amino acids. Losses at the gene ends were 2 bases for V and 3 bases for J; bases not matched to a gene: 2. CDR1 is MNHEY and CDR2 is SVGAGI in the germline V gene. Written as DNA, the CDR3 is TGTGCCAGCAGTTACGGCAGGGGGCACACCGGGGAGCTGTTTTTT. Its translation: CASSYGRGHTGELFF.

This clonotype has only a few counts. V is TRBV7-9 and J is TRBJ2-7, with 9 bases aligning to TRBD1. The CDR3 loop spans 15 amino acids. Germline V gene sequence: CDR1 SEHNR, CDR2 FQNEAQ (reference sequence). Losses at the gene ends were 2 bases for V and 5 bases for J; bases not matched to a gene: 7. The CDR3 nucleotides are TGTGCCAGCAGCTTAACCGGGACAGGGTACCACGAGCAGTACTTC. It specifies CASSLTGTGYHEQYF. Based on the CDR3 plus reference TRBV7-9 and TRBJ2-7, the full variable domain is DTGVSQNPRHKITKRGQNVTFRCDPISEHNRLYWYRQTLGQGPEFLTYFQNEAQLEKSRLLSDRFSAERPKGSFSTLEIQRTEQGDSAMYLCASSLTGTGYHEQYFGPGTRLTVT.

The J gene is TRBJ2-1, the V gene TRBV7-6, with TRBD2 as a possible D gene (5 bases). V dropped 5 bases and J dropped 4 bases, with 9 bases sitting between them. Germline CDR1 reads SGHVS; CDR2 reads FNYEAQ. The length of the CDR3 is 13 residues. The CDR3 protein is CASSPERYNEQFF. The CDR3 region has the DNA TGTGCCAGCAGCCCGGAGCGGTACAATGAGCAGTTCTTC.

The genes are TRBV12-3 or TRBV12-4 and TRBJ2-7, with 7 bases fitting TRBD1. The CDR3 is made up of 12 amino acids. Losses at the gene ends were 7 bases for V and 7 bases for J; bases not matched to a gene: 7. In nucleotides, the CDR3 is TGTGCCAGCACAACAGGGGTTCGGGAGCAGTACTTC. Translated: CASTTGVREQYF.

The genes are TRBV20-1 and TRBJ2-7, with 9 bases matching TRBD1. The CDR3 consists of 15 residues. With 5 bases clipped from V and 4 bases from J, the junction kept 12 bases outside the gene matches. Germline CDR1 and CDR2: DFQATT and SNEGSKA (reference sequence). CDR3 nucleotides: TGCAGTGCTCAGTCGGGGGACAGGGTGGCTTACGAGCAGTACTTC. It translates to CSAQSGDRVAYEQYF.

This clonotype showed up just a few times. This chain joins TRBV27 and TRBJ2-2; 8 bases line up with TRBD2. CDR1 and CDR2 from the germline V gene are MNHEY and SMNVEV (reference sequence). J gave up 6 bases and V 6 bases, and 3 bases lay outside the gene matches. The CDR3 is 13 residues long. CDR3 DNA sequence: TGTGCCAGCAGCCCTAGCGGGCCCGGGGAGCTGTTTTTT. This encodes CASSPSGPGELFF.

This clonotype occurred a few times. V usage is TRBV7-9 and J usage is TRBJ1-4; 8 bases agree with TRBD1. The CDR3 has 16 residues. J lost 5 bases, V lost 1 base, and 6 bases had no gene match. The V gene's germline CDR1 is SEHNR and CDR2 FQNEAQ (reference sequence). The CDR3 region has the DNA TGTGCCAGCAGCTTAGTGGTGAGACAGGGGAATGAAAAACTGTTTTTT. This codes for CASSLVVRQGNEKLFF.

V gene TRBV25-1 combines with J gene TRBJ1-5; D ambiguous. V was trimmed by 0 bases and J by 7 bases, leaving 10 bases between them. Per the germline V gene, CDR1 is MGHDK and CDR2 is SYGVNS. This CDR3 is 14 amino acids long. The CDR3 sequence: CASSEYTSRQPQHF. DNA for the CDR3: TGTGCCAGCAGTGAATATACCTCCCGACAGCCCCAGCATTTT.

This clonotype has only a few counts. This chain links TRBV27 with TRBJ2-7; unclear D gene. Trimming took off 3 bases at V and 3 bases at J, with 9 bases between the two ends. Germline loops: CDR1 MNHEY, CDR2 SMNVEV (reference sequence). There are 13 residues in the CDR3. The CDR3 reads CASSLFGDYEQYF. In nucleotides, the CDR3 is TGTGCCAGCAGTTTGTTTGGGGACTACGAGCAGTACTTC.

There are a few counts of this clonotype. The chain employs TRBV7-2 and TRBJ2-1; D remains unclear. Germline V gene sequence: CDR1 SGHTA, CDR2 FQGNSA. V lost 5 bases and J 8 bases, leaving 13 bases between the germline ends. The CDR3 consists of 13 residues. In DNA, the CDR3 is TGTGCCAGCAGCGACGTATCAGAGGATGAGCAGTTCTTC. Translated, it gives CASSDVSEDEQFF.

The CDR3 is CASSSWDNEAFF. The CDR3 DNA is TGTGCCAGCAGCTCCTGGGACAATGAAGCTTTCTTT. The rearrangement links TRBV7-9 to TRBJ1-1; the D gene is possibly TRBD1 (6 bases). The CDR3 is 12 amino acids. V lost 4 bases and J 7 bases, leaving 10 bases between the germline ends. The germline CDR1 and CDR2 sequences are SEHNR and FQNEAQ (reference sequence).

This clonotype was detected only a few times. V gene TRBV28 combines with J gene TRBJ1-1; D is undetermined. V dropped 6 bases and J dropped 3 bases, with 17 bases sitting between them. From germline, CDR1 is MDHEN and CDR2 SYDVKM. This CDR3 region has 15 residues. The CDR3 nucleotides read TGTGCCAGCAGGGTTCGACTATCGCAGGACACTGAAGCTTTCTTT. Translated, it gives CASRVRLSQDTEAFF.

This clonotype was counted between two and nine times. The chain links TRBV27 to TRBJ2-3, with D perhaps TRBD1 (6 bases). V lost 4 bases to trimming and J lost 4 bases, with 18 bases between them. The germline V gene encodes CDR1 MNHEY and CDR2 SMNVEV (reference sequence). This CDR3 region has 16 residues. CDR3 sequence: CASSSKMTGRSDTQYF. CDR3 nucleotides: TGTGCCAGCAGTTCCAAGATGACAGGACGTTCAGATACGCAGTATTTT.

In nucleotides, the CDR3 is TGTGCCAGCAGCGTGGACAGGAGCTCCTACAATGAGCAGTTCTTC. It is translated as CASSVDRSSYNEQFF. The chain employs TRBV7-9 and TRBJ2-1, with 7 bases that match TRBD1. V shed 5 bases, J shed 0 bases, and the junction held 4 bases outside the gene matches. Germline loops: CDR1 SEHNR, CDR2 FQNEAQ (reference sequence). There are 15 residues in the CDR3.

The chain is built from TRBV7-8 and TRBJ2-2; D gene ambiguous. The CDR3 length is 13 residues. V dropped 1 base and J dropped 7 bases, with 7 bases sitting between them. Per germline, CDR1 SGHVS and CDR2 FQNEAQ. The CDR3 DNA is TGTGCCAGCAGCTTAGATACGGGCGGGGAGCTGTTTTTT. As protein: CASSLDTGGELFF.

This clonotype appeared a few times. This chain connects TRBV19 to TRBJ2-7; D tentatively reads TRBD1 or TRBD2 (6 bases each). Germline CDR1 reads LNHDA; CDR2 reads SQIVND (reference sequence). With 5 bases removed from V and 0 bases from J, the gap between germline ends came to 14 bases. The CDR3 consists of 15 residues. The CDR3 DNA reads as TGTGCCAGTAGTGGGGGGCAGATGAGCTCCTACGAGCAGTACTTC. It specifies CASSGGQMSSYEQYF. Full variable domain (outside the CDR3, taken from reference TRBV19 and TRBJ2-7): DGGITQSPKYLFRKEGQNVTLSCEQNLNHDAMYWYRQDPGQGLRLIYYSQIVNDFQKGDIAEGYSVSREKKESFPLTVTSAQKNPTAFYLCASSGGQMSSYEQYFGPGTRLTVT.

The chain links TRBV15 to TRBJ1-5; 8 nucleotides align to TRBD1. J gave up 4 bases and V 5 bases, and 4 bases lay outside the gene matches. The CDR3 runs 14 residues. Germline lookup yields CDR1 LNHNV and CDR2 YYDKDF (reference sequence). The CDR3 region is CATSEDRVNQPQHF. The DNA of the CDR3 is TGTGCCACCAGCGAGGACAGGGTTAATCAGCCCCAGCATTTT.

Many counts were recorded for this clonotype. The chain joins TRBV5-6 to TRBJ2-4; D unclear. CDR3 length: 14 residues. The V end lost 2 bases, the J end lost 0 bases, and 6 bases lay between the germline ends. The germline V gene has CDR1 SGHDT and CDR2 YYEEEE. The CDR3 DNA sequence: TGTGCCAGCAGCTTTGGTTTAGCCAAAAACATTCAGTACTTC. It encodes CASSFGLAKNIQYF. The full variable domain, with the rest looked up from reference TRBV5-6 and TRBJ2-4, is DAGVTQSPTHLIKTRGQQVTLRCSPKSGHDTVSWYQQALGQGPQFIFQYYEEEERQRGNFPDRFSGHQFPNYSSELNVNALLLGDSALYLCASSFGLAKNIQYFGAGTRLSVL.

The rearrangement uses TRBV20-1 and TRBJ2-1; D unclear. Germline V CDR1 and CDR2: DFQATT, SNEGSKA (reference sequence). Between the trimmed V and J ends, which lost 7 bases and 4 bases, there was a span of 8 bases. The CDR3 covers 11 residues. As DNA, the CDR3 is TGCAGTGTCCGGTCTTACAATGAGCAGTTCTTC. This gives the protein CSVRSYNEQFF.

This sequence joins TRBV3-1 and TRBJ2-7; D is perhaps TRBD1 or TRBD2 (5 bases each). V lost 4 bases and J lost 2, with 15 bases in between. The germline gives CDR1 LGHDT, CDR2 YNNKEL (reference sequence). CDR3 length: 15 residues. The CDR3 here is CASSPGHRGPYEQYF. The CDR3 DNA follows: TGTGCCAGCAGCCCTGGACACCGGGGCCCCTACGAGCAGTACTTC.

This clonotype was detected a few times. The chain uses TRBV7-9 and TRBJ2-3; tentative D call: TRBD1 (5 bases). Between the trimmed V and J ends, which lost 1 base and 2 bases, there was a span of 13 bases. CDR1 and CDR2 (germline): SEHNR, FQNEAQ (reference sequence). This CDR3 has 16 residues. The CDR3 here is CASSLVQGLFTDTQYF. DNA of the CDR3: TGTGCCAGCAGCTTAGTCCAGGGTCTCTTCACAGATACGCAGTATTTT.

The V gene is TRBV29-1, the J gene TRBJ1-2, with D uncertain. The CDR3 spans 11 residues. V lost 0 bases, J lost 6 bases, and 5 bases lay in between. CDR1 is SQVTM, CDR2 ANQGSEA, per germline. The CDR3 sequence is CSVEDEDGYTF. CDR3 coding DNA: TGCAGCGTTGAAGACGAAGATGGCTACACCTTC.

The chain employs TRBV28 and TRBJ2-7; D uncertain. The germline V gene encodes CDR1 MDHEN and CDR2 SYDVKM. The CDR3 covers 15 residues. Trimming stripped 3 bases from V and 4 bases from J, with 16 bases between. This CDR3 is CASSFQRTDRYEQYF. Here the CDR3 DNA reads TGTGCCAGCAGTTTCCAACGGACCGATAGATACGAGCAGTACTTC.

This chain joins TRBV6-2 or TRBV6-3 and TRBJ2-1; perhaps TRBD2 as D (6 bases). Deletions cut 7 bases from V and 0 bases from J, with 13 bases between. The CDR3 has 15 residues. Germline CDR1 MNHEY, CDR2 SVGEGT. CDR3 bases: TGTGCCAGCACTCTTGGAGGGACCTCCTACAATGAGCAGTTCTTC. Residues: CASTLGGTSYNEQFF.